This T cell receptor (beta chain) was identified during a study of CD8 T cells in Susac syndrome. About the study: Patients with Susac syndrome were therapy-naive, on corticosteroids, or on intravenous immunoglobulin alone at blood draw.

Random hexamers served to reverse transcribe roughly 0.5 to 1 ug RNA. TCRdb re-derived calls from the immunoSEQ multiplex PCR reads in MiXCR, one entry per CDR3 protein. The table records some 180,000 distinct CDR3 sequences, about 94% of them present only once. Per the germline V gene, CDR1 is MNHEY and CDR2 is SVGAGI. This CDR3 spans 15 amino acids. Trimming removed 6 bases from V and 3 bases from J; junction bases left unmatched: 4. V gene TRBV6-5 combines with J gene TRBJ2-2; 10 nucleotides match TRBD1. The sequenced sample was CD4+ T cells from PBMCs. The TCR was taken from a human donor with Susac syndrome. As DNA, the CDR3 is TGTGCCAGCAGGGGCGGGACAGGGGACACCGGGGAGCTGTTTTTT. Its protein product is CASRGGTGDTGELFF.